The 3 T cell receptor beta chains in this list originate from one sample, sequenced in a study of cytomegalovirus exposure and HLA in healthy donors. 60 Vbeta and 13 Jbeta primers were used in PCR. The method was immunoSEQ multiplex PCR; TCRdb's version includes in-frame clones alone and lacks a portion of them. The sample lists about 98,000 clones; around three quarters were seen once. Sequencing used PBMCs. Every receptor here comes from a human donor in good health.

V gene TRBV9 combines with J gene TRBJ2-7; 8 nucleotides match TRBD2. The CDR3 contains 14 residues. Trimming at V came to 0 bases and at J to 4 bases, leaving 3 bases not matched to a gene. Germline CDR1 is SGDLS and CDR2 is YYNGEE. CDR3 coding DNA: TGTGCCAGCAGCGTAGCAGCGGGAGTGTACGAGCAGTACTTC. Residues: CASSVAAGVYEQYF.

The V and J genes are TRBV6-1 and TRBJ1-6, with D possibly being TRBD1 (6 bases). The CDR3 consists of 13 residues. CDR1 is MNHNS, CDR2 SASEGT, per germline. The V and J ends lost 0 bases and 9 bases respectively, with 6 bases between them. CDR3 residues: CASSEARGSPLHF. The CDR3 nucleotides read TGTGCCAGCAGTGAAGCCAGGGGTTCACCCCTCCACTTT.

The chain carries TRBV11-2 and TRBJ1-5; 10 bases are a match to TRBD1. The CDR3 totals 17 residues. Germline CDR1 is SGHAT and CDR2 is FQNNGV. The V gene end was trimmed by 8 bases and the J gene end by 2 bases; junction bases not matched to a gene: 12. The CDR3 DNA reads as TGTGCCAGCGCCCGGGACAGGGGTCCTTCGGGCAATCAGCCCCAGCATTTT. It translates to CASARDRGPSGNQPQHF.